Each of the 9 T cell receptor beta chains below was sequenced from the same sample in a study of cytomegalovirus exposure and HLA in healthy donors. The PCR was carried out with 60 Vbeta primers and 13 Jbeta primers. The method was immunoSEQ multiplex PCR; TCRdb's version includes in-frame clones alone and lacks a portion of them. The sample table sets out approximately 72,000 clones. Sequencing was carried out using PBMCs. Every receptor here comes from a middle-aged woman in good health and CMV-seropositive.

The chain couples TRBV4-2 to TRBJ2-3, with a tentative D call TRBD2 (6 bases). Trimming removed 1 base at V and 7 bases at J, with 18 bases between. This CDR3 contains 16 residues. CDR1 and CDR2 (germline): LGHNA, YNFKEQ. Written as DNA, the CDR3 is TGTGCCAGCAGCCAAGTTATCCTGACTAGTCCCCATACGCAGTATTTT. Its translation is CASSQVILTSPHTQYF.

CDR3 bases: TGTGCCAGCAGCCCGAACCGCGGCGGGGGTCTCGGTACGCAGTATTTT. Encoded protein: CASSPNRGGGLGTQYF. The gene calls are TRBV27 and TRBJ2-3; 7 nucleotides match TRBD2. The germline CDR1 and CDR2 sequences are MNHEY and SMNVEV (reference sequence). The CDR3 is made up of 16 amino acids. V was pared by 6 bases and J by 8 bases, with 17 bases of the junction left unmatched.

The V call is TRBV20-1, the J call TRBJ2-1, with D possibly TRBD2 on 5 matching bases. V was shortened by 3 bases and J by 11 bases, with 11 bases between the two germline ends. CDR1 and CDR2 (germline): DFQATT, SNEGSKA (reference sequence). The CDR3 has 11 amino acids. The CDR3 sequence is CSARPDGKQFF. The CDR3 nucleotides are TGCAGTGCTAGGCCGGACGGGAAGCAGTTCTTC.

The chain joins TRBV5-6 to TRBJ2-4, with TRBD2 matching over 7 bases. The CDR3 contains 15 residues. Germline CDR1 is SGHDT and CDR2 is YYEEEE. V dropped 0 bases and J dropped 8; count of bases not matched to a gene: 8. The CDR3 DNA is TGTGCCAGCAGCTTGGCGTCAGCAGGGAGGGACATTCAGTACTTC. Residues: CASSLASAGRDIQYF.

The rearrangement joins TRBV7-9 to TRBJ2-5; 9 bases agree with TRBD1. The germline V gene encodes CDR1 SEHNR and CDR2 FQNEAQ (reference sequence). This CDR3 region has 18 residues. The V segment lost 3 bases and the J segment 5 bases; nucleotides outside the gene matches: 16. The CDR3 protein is CASSLGWDRAHRLETQYF. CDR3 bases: TGTGCCAGCAGCTTGGGTTGGGACAGGGCCCATCGTCTGGAGACCCAGTACTTC.

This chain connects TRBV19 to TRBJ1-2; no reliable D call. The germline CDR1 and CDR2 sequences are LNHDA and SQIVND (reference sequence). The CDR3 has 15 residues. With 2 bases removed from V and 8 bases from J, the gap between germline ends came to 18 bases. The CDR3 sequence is CASSIPRRGLGGYTF. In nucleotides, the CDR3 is TGTGCCAGTAGTATACCCCGCCGGGGTCTTGGAGGCTACACCTTC. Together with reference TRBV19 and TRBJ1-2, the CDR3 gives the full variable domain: DGGITQSPKYLFRKEGQNVTLSCEQNLNHDAMYWYRQDPGQGLRLIYYSQIVNDFQKGDIAEGYSVSREKKESFPLTVTSAQKNPTAFYLCASSIPRRGLGGYTFGSGTRLTVV.

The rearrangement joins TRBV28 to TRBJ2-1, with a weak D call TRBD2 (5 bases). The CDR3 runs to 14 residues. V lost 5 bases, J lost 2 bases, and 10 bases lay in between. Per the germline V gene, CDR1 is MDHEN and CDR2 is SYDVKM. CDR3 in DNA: TGTGCCAGCAGTCCCCCCGGGGCCTACAATGAGCAGTTCTTC. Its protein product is CASSPPGAYNEQFF.

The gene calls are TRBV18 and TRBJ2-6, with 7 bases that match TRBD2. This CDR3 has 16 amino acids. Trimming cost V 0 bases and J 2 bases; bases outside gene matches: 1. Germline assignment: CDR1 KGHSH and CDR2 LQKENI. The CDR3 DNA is TGTGCCAGCTCACCACCAGGGAGGGCTGGGGCCAACGTCCTGACTTTC. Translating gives CASSPPGRAGANVLTF.

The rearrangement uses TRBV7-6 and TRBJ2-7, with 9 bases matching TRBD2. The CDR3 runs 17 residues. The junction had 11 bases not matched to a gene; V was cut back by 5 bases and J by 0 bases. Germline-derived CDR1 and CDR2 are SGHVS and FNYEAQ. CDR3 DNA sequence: TGTGCCAGCAGCCCCGGACTAAGCGGGGGGCTCTCCTACGAGCAGTACTTC. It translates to CASSPGLSGGLSYEQYF.